The next 9 T cell receptor beta chains were all read from a single sample in a study of shared clonotypes between healthy human individuals. Clones were read by immunoSEQ multiplex PCR, and TCRdb kept only the in-frame ones, dropping some. The sample consists of roughly 2,000,000 clones, about 95% of them appearing once. Naivety among CD8 cells was defined by CD45RO negativity and positive CCR7 selection, thereby excluding terminally differentiated effector memory CD45RA+ cells. The sequencing input was naive CD8+ T cells sorted from blood. The receptors here all came from a man aged 18 to 30 in good health.

In regard to this clone: This sample also contains other DNA sequences that code for the same CDR3. V and J are TRBV6-5 and TRBJ1-1; D gene uncertain. The ends were cut back, 2 bases at V and 4 bases at J, with 8 bases in the middle. The germline gives CDR1 MNHEY, CDR2 SVGAGI. The CDR3 has 13 amino acids. The CDR3 loop is CASSYTGPTEAFF. CDR3 in DNA: TGTGCCAGCAGTTACACTGGACCCACTGAAGCTTTCTTT.

The V gene is TRBV15, the J gene TRBJ1-5; tentatively, D is TRBD1 (6 bases). Trimming took 0 bases from V and 7 from J, leaving 16 bases between them. This CDR3 comprises 16 residues. CDR1 and CDR2 (germline): LNHNV, YYDKDF (reference sequence). CDR3 protein: CATSRDYTQGLQPQHF. The CDR3 nucleotides read TGTGCCACCAGCAGAGATTATACACAGGGTTTACAGCCCCAGCATTTT.

V is TRBV27 and J is TRBJ2-1; 8 bases are shared with TRBD2. Looked up from germline, CDR1 is MNHEY and CDR2 is SMNVEV (reference sequence). The CDR3 runs 15 residues. V lost 1 base, J lost 7 bases, and 6 bases stayed unmatched. This chain's CDR3 is CASSLWAGGRNEQFF. The CDR3 bases are TGTGCCAGCAGTTTATGGGCGGGGGGAAGGAATGAGCAGTTCTTC.

The chain combines TRBV27 with TRBJ1-1, with 8 bases lining up with TRBD1. Germline CDR1 and CDR2: MNHEY and SMNVEV (reference sequence). V dropped 6 bases and J dropped 4; count of bases not matched to a gene: 4. This CDR3 contains 13 residues. In nucleotides, the CDR3 is TGTGCCAGCAGACAGGGGGGAAGCACTGAAGCTTTCTTT. The encoded protein is CASRQGGSTEAFF.

The table lists this clone with a few counts. This specimen includes other DNA sequences encoding the same CDR3. The rearrangement links TRBV30 to TRBJ1-1, with D hard to call. V dropped 2 bases and J dropped 1 base, with 8 bases sitting between them. Per the germline V gene, CDR1 is GTSNPN and CDR2 is SVGIG (reference sequence). This CDR3 comprises 13 residues. The CDR3 loop reads CAWSLGGNTEAFF. DNA of the CDR3: TGTGCCTGGAGTTTGGGCGGGAACACTGAAGCTTTCTTT.

The chain joins TRBV19 to TRBJ2-7, with a possible D match to TRBD1 (6 bases). Germline lookup yields CDR1 LNHDA and CDR2 SQIVND (reference sequence). The CDR3 loop spans 15 amino acids. The V end lost 3 bases, the J end lost 0 bases, and 12 bases lay between the germline ends. The CDR3 DNA is TGTGCCAGTAGTATTGAGACAGGCTTCTCCTACGAGCAGTACTTC. The encoded protein is CASSIETGFSYEQYF.

This chain links TRBV4-1 with TRBJ1-2, with 8 nucleotides matching TRBD1. The V gene's germline CDR1 is MGHRA and CDR2 YSYEKL. With V trimmed by 2 bases and J by 2 bases, 4 bases remained unmatched. The CDR3 has 15 amino acids. CDR3 in amino acids: CASSQPGQDNYGYTF. As DNA, the CDR3 is TGCGCCAGCAGCCAACCGGGACAGGACAACTATGGCTACACCTTC.

This chain connects TRBV29-1 to TRBJ1-4; 9 positions agree with TRBD1. The CDR3 is 13 residues long. The germline V gene has CDR1 SQVTM and CDR2 ANQGSEA. Losses at the gene ends were 4 bases for V and 8 bases for J; bases not matched to a gene: 5. CDR3 residues: CSVGTGEDEKLFF. CDR3 bases: TGCAGCGTTGGGACAGGGGAGGACGAAAAACTGTTTTTT.

About this clone: Other DNA sequences in the same sample also yield this CDR3. This chain joins TRBV5-1 and TRBJ1-5, with 7 bases that match TRBD1. V lost 4 bases and J lost 6; bases outside the gene matches: 7. Germline CDR1 and CDR2: SGHRS and YFSETQ. This CDR3 is built from 14 residues. Here the CDR3 reads CASSPEGGGQPQHF. CDR3 coding DNA: TGCGCCAGCAGCCCGGAAGGGGGCGGTCAGCCCCAGCATTTT.